Listed here are 10 T cell receptor beta chains from one sample, sequenced in a study of OX40 agonist ivuxolimab in advanced cancers. TCRdb keeps only in-frame clones here, not all; method: immunoSEQ multiplex PCR. This sample has about 97,000 clones, with 80% to 90% found just once. The sample consisted of CD4+ or CD8+ T cells sorted from blood, taken in a trial of the OX40 agonist ivuxolimab. Source of these receptors: an adult with an advanced solid tumor such as melanoma, head and neck, liver or kidney cancer.

This clone was detected only once. The chain has TRBV6-4 and TRBJ2-7; possibly TRBD1 or TRBD2 for D (5 bases each). V was trimmed by 7 bases and J by 2 bases, leaving 21 bases between them. Germline CDR1 and CDR2: MRHNA and SNTAGT. This CDR3 is 16 amino acids long. The CDR3 DNA follows: TGTGCCAGCACCCTCGGTCACCCGGGACCACCCTACGAGCAGTACTTC. Protein sequence: CASTLGHPGPPYEQYF.

This chain uses TRBV16 with TRBJ2-2, with 7 bases aligning to TRBD1. Per the germline V gene, CDR1 is KGHSY and CDR2 is FQNENV. The CDR3 consists of 15 residues. The J segment lost 2 bases and the V segment lost 4 bases, leaving 4 bases of the junction unmatched. The CDR3 reads CASSPRTGNTGELFF. In DNA, the CDR3 is TGTGCCAGCAGCCCCCGGACAGGAAACACCGGGGAGCTGTTTTTT.

The chain carries TRBV5-1 and TRBJ1-1, with D uncertain. The CDR3 is 16 residues long. Germline V CDR1 and CDR2: SGHRS, YFSETQ. The V gene lost 4 bases and the J gene lost 0 bases, with 16 bases spanning the gap. The CDR3 bases are TGCGCCAGCAGCGAAGTGGCCTGGGCCATGAACACTGAAGCTTTCTTT. This encodes CASSEVAWAMNTEAFF.

The chain has TRBV6-6 and TRBJ1-4; D perhaps matches TRBD1 (6 bases). Germline CDR1 MNHNY, CDR2 SVGAGI (reference sequence). Trimming removed 6 bases at V and 6 bases at J, with 8 bases between. This CDR3 comprises 12 residues. The CDR3 region is CASRPGDEKLFF. Here the CDR3 DNA reads TGTGCCAGCAGGCCAGGGGATGAAAAACTGTTTTTT.

This clone was counted a single time. This chain connects TRBV9 to TRBJ2-1; 8 nucleotides line up with TRBD2. The trim removed 4 bases at V and 8 bases at J, leaving 14 bases unmatched. CDR1 is SGDLS, CDR2 YYNGEE, per germline. CDR3 length: 16 amino acids. This chain's CDR3 is CASSPKVAGRPDEQFF. The CDR3 coding sequence is TGTGCCAGCAGCCCTAAAGTAGCGGGGCGCCCAGATGAGCAGTTCTTC.

This clone appeared a single time. The chain uses TRBV4-3 and TRBJ1-2, with TRBD1 matching over 8 bases. CDR3 length equals 15 residues. V was pared by 4 bases and J by 2 bases, with 6 bases of the junction left unmatched. Germline CDR1 and CDR2: LGHNA and YSLEER. This CDR3 reads CASSRVRQGNYGYTF. DNA for the CDR3: TGCGCCAGCAGCCGGGTTAGACAGGGGAACTATGGCTACACCTTC.

The J gene is TRBJ2-3, the V gene TRBV6-6, with 7 bases that match TRBD1. The J segment lost 6 bases and the V segment lost 7 bases, leaving 7 bases of the junction unmatched. This CDR3 spans 13 amino acids. Germline V gene lookup returns CDR1 MNHNY and CDR2 SVGAGI (reference sequence). The CDR3 region has the DNA TGTGCCAGCACCTATCGACAGGGTGATACGCAGTATTTT. Protein sequence: CASTYRQGDTQYF.

The chain couples TRBV19 to TRBJ1-4, with a weak D call TRBD1 (6 bases). Trimming took off 5 bases at V and 0 bases at J, with 16 bases between the two ends. The CDR3 contains 17 residues. Germline values: CDR1 LNHDA, CDR2 SQIVND (reference sequence). CDR3: CASSPSPGAATNEKLFF. In DNA form, the CDR3 reads TGTGCCAGTAGTCCCTCCCCAGGGGCCGCAACTAATGAAAAACTGTTTTTT.

The V and J genes are TRBV6-5 and TRBJ2-5; D could derive from TRBD1 or TRBD2 (5 bases each). With 0 bases removed from V and 13 bases from J, the gap between germline ends came to 18 bases. Germline V gives CDR1 MNHEY, CDR2 SVGAGI. The CDR3 covers 14 residues. The CDR3: CASSYSFVGDRRYF. CDR3 nucleotide sequence: TGTGCCAGCAGTTACTCGTTTGTAGGGGACCGTCGGTACTTC.

The rearrangement joins TRBV6-6 to TRBJ1-4, with D hard to call. This CDR3 has 15 residues. Trimming took off 0 bases at V and 3 bases at J, with 8 bases between the two ends. Germline values: CDR1 MNHNY, CDR2 SVGAGI (reference sequence). The CDR3 DNA reads as TGTGCCAGCAGTTACTCCCCCTCGCCTAATGAAAAACTGTTTTTT. Translating it yields CASSYSPSPNEKLFF.